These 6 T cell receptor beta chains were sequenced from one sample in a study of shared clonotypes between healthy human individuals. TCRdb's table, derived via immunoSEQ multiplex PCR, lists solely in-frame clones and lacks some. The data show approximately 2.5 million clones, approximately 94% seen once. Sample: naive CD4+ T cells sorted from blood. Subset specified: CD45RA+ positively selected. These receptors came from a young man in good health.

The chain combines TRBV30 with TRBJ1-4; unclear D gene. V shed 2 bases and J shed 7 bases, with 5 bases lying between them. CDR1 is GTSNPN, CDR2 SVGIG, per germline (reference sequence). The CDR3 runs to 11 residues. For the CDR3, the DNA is TGTGCCTGGAGTAATCGTGAAAAACTGTTTTTT. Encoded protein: CAWSNREKLFF.

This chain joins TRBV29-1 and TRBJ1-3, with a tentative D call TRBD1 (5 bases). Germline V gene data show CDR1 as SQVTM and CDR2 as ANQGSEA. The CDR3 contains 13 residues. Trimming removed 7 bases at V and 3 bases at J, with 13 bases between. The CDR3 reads CSAIDRVGNTIYF. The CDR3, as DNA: TGCAGCGCCATTGACAGAGTTGGAAACACCATATATTTT. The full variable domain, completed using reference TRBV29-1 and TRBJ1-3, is SAVISQKPSRDICQRGTSLTIQCQVDSQVTMMFWYRQQPGQSLTLIATANQGSEATYESGFVIDKFPISRPNLTFSTLTVSNMSPEDSSIYLCSAIDRVGNTIYFGEGSWLTVV.

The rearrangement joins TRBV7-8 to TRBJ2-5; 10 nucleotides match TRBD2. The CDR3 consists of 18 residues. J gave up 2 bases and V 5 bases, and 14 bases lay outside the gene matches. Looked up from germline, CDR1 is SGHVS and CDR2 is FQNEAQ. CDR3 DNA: TGTGCCAGCAGCGCTTCCAATCCTAGCGGGGGTGGGCAAGAGACCCAGTACTTC. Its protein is CASSASNPSGGGQETQYF.

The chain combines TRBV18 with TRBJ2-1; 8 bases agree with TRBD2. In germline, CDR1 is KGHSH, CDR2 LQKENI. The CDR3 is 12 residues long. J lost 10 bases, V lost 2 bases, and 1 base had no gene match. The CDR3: CASSPGLAEQFF. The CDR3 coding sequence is TGTGCCAGCTCACCAGGACTAGCCGAGCAGTTCTTC.

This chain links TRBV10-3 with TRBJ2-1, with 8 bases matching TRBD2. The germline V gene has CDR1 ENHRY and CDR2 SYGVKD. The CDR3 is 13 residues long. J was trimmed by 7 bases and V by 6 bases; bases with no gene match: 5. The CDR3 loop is CAISLSGENEQFF. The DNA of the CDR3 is TGTGCCATCAGCCTTAGCGGGGAAAATGAGCAGTTCTTC.

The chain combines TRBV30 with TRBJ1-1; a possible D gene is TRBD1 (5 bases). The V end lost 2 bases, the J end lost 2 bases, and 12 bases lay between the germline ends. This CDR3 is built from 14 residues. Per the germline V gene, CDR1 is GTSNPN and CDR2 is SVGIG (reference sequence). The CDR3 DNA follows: TGTGCCTGGAGTATCAGGGAACCCAACACTGAAGCTTTCTTT. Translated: CAWSIREPNTEAFF.